The source of this T cell receptor (beta chain) is a study of neurological immune-mediated disorders. cDNA was made by 5'RACE with 10-nucleotide random UMIs. TCRdb recomputed calls from the 5' RACE reads with MiXCR, one row per CDR3 protein. Of approximately 65,000 distinct CDR3 sequences detected, around 5% appear once; the ten largest clones hold about 5.3%. Unsorted libraries were prepared from 2 million PBMCs that had been stored at -80 C. The V end lost 4 bases, the J end lost 0 bases, and 7 bases lay between the germline ends. Germline values: CDR1 SGHRS, CDR2 YFSETQ. The CDR3 runs 13 residues. This clonotype was picked up many times.

The J gene is TRBJ1-1, the V gene TRBV5-1; unclear D gene. The sequence came from a human donor with multiple sclerosis. The donor label of this sample is uncertain. The sample taken for sequencing was PBMCs. The CDR3 protein is CASSDTVNTEAFF. DNA of the CDR3: TGCGCCAGCAGCGATACAGTGAACACTGAAGCTTTCTTT.